These 19 T cell receptor beta chains originate from one sample sequenced in a study of T cells in narcolepsy. Repertoires were generated with immunoSEQ multiplex PCR, while TCRdb's copy carries only in-frame clones and drops some. The sample carries 32,000 or so clones, roughly three quarters recorded once. Sequencing was done on a sample of memory (CD45RA-) CD4+ T cells from blood. Every receptor here comes from a human donor in good health.

This clone was observed once. The CDR3 nucleotides read TGTGCCAGCAGCTTAGTTTGGCCGGAGCAGTTCTTC. Encoded protein: CASSLVWPEQFF. The V and J genes are TRBV7-9 and TRBJ2-1; D is uncertain. From germline, CDR1 is SEHNR and CDR2 FQNEAQ (reference sequence). The CDR3 spans 12 residues. Trimming pared 1 base from V and 10 bases from J, leaving 8 bases between. Filled out from reference TRBV7-9 and TRBJ2-1, the complete variable domain reads DTGVSQNPRHKITKRGQNVTFRCDPISEHNRLYWYRQTLGQGPEFLTYFQNEAQLEKSRLLSDRFSAERPKGSFSTLEIQRTEQGDSAMYLCASSLVWPEQFFGPGTRLTVL.

The V gene is TRBV5-4, the J gene TRBJ2-5; D unclear. The ends were cut back, 4 bases at V and 2 bases at J, with 9 bases in the middle. The length of the CDR3 is 13 residues. Germline V CDR1 and CDR2: SGHNT, YYREEE (reference sequence). The CDR3 nucleotides read TGTGCCAGCAGCCCATTGAGTCAAGAGACCCAGTACTTC. Residues: CASSPLSQETQYF.

The chain carries TRBV27 and TRBJ2-7; possibly TRBD2 for D (5 bases). This CDR3 region has 13 residues. Trimming removed 6 bases at V and 0 bases at J, with 9 bases between. Germline V gene lookup returns CDR1 MNHEY and CDR2 SMNVEV (reference sequence). CDR3 coding DNA: TGTGCCAGCAGAGCGGCCATCTCCTACGAGCAGTACTTC. Its protein is CASRAAISYEQYF.

The CDR3 DNA reads as TGTGCCAGCAGTGACTGGGTCTCTAGCTTAAACGAGCAGTACTTC. Protein sequence: CASSDWVSSLNEQYF. The chain recombines TRBV6-4 with TRBJ2-7; tentatively, D is TRBD2 (5 bases). CDR1 and CDR2 (germline): MRHNA, SNTAGT. The ends were cut back, 1 base at V and 5 bases at J, with 15 bases in the middle. The CDR3 has 15 residues.

This clone was counted only a few times. V usage is TRBV15 and J usage is TRBJ2-7; 12 positions match TRBD2. V dropped 4 bases and J dropped 4; count of bases not matched to a gene: 5. This CDR3 region has 15 residues. CDR1 and CDR2 (germline): LNHNV, YYDKDF (reference sequence). CDR3 nucleotide sequence: TGTGCCACCAGCACTCGGACTAGCGGGATGTACGAGCAGTACTTC. It translates to CATSTRTSGMYEQYF.

This clone showed up just a few times. The genes are TRBV7-8 and TRBJ2-1, with 9 bases fitting TRBD2. This CDR3 spans 16 amino acids. V lost 1 base to trimming and J lost 3 bases; unmatched junction nucleotides: 4. Germline CDR1 SGHVS, CDR2 FQNEAQ. The CDR3 DNA sequence: TGTGCCAGCAGCTTAGGGGCGGGAGGGGGCTACAATGAGCAGTTCTTC. This codes for CASSLGAGGGYNEQFF.

V is TRBV11-3 and J is TRBJ2-1; 10 bases align to TRBD2. CDR3 size: 14 residues. Germline trimming cut 3 bases from V and 9 bases from J; bases unmatched to any gene: 5. Germline V gives CDR1 SGHNT, CDR2 YENEEA. The CDR3 loop is CASSLGPSGSEQFF. CDR3 DNA: TGTGCCAGCAGCTTGGGACCTAGCGGGAGTGAGCAGTTCTTC.

The rearrangement links TRBV5-4 to TRBJ1-2; the match to TRBD1 covers 9 bases. Germline V gene data show CDR1 as SGHNT and CDR2 as YYREEE (reference sequence). The CDR3 has 16 residues. The ends lost 5 bases at V and 2 bases at J; junction bases unmatched: 10. CDR3 protein: CASSPTGTGKNYGYTF. CDR3 DNA: TGTGCCAGCAGTCCTACCGGGACAGGGAAGAACTATGGCTACACCTTC.

The rearrangement uses TRBV20-1 and TRBJ2-3, with D unclear. CDR1 and CDR2 (germline): DFQATT, SNEGSKA (reference sequence). Trimming cost V 3 bases and J 7 bases, with 8 bases left between them. There are 11 residues in the CDR3. The CDR3 reads CSARDRNTQYF. Written as DNA, the CDR3 is TGCAGTGCTAGGGACCGGAATACGCAGTATTTT.

This clone has a single count. This sample also contains other DNA sequences that code for the same CDR3. The chain carries TRBV6-1 and TRBJ2-7; D remains ambiguous. This CDR3 comprises 12 residues. V was trimmed by 1 base and J by 3 bases, leaving 4 bases between them. Germline V CDR1 and CDR2: MNHNS, SASEGT. The CDR3 loop is CASSEGGYEQYF. In nucleotides, the CDR3 is TGTGCCAGCAGTGAAGGGGGCTACGAGCAGTACTTC.

V is TRBV20-1 and J is TRBJ1-2; D ambiguous. CDR3 size: 11 residues. Germline assignment: CDR1 DFQATT and CDR2 SNEGSKA (reference sequence). Trimming took 6 bases from V and 6 from J, leaving 11 bases between them. This chain's CDR3 is CSAMLVNGYTF. CDR3 coding DNA: TGCAGTGCGATGTTAGTTAATGGCTACACCTTC.

The CDR3 DNA sequence: TGTGCCAGTAGTCTTAGACTGGGTGAAGCTTTCTTT. This encodes CASSLRLGEAFF. V gene TRBV19 combines with J gene TRBJ1-1; no reliable D call. The CDR3 contains 12 residues. The germline CDR1 and CDR2 sequences are LNHDA and SQIVND (reference sequence). Trimming stripped 5 bases from V and 7 bases from J, with 11 bases between.

This chain links TRBV7-3 with TRBJ2-2; 7 bases fit TRBD2. The CDR3 runs to 19 residues. In germline, CDR1 is SGHTA, CDR2 FQGTGA. V lost 3 bases to trimming and J lost 0 bases; unmatched junction nucleotides: 13. In nucleotides, the CDR3 is TGTGCCAGCAGCTTCTCCCCCCGATCTAGCGGCGCGAACACCGGGGAGCTGTTTTTT. It yields the protein CASSFSPRSSGANTGELFF.

The chain links TRBV28 to TRBJ2-7; a weak D match, TRBD2 (6 bases). The CDR3 is made up of 13 amino acids. V lost 10 bases and J lost 3, with 16 bases in between. The V gene's germline CDR1 is MDHEN and CDR2 SYDVKM. Written as DNA, the CDR3 is TGTGCCACTTACCGGGAGATGAACTACGAGCAGTACTTC. This sequence encodes CATYREMNYEQYF.

This chain links TRBV9 with TRBJ2-1, with D perhaps matching TRBD2 (6 bases). Looked up from germline, CDR1 is SGDLS and CDR2 is YYNGEE. The V end lost 2 bases, the J end lost 10 bases, and 13 bases lay between the germline ends. This CDR3 comprises 13 residues. The CDR3 nucleotides read TGTGCCAGCAGCGTTTCGGGAGAGGGCGAGCAGTTCTTC. This codes for CASSVSGEGEQFF.

The chain recombines TRBV6-1 with TRBJ2-7; the D is unclear. V lost 6 bases, J lost 6 bases, and 12 bases lay in between. The CDR3 consists of 12 residues. Germline V CDR1 and CDR2: MNHNS, SASEGT. CDR3: CASSPLVGEQYF. The CDR3 DNA reads as TGTGCCAGCAGCCCCTTGGTTGGCGAGCAGTACTTC.

This chain connects TRBV6-4 to TRBJ1-1; D may be TRBD1 (5 bases). Germline CDR1 MRHNA, CDR2 SNTAGT. Trimming left V 0 bases short and J 4 bases short, with 12 bases between. This CDR3 is 15 amino acids long. The CDR3 is CASSDSGVVPTEAFF. CDR3 DNA: TGTGCCAGCAGTGACTCAGGGGTCGTACCCACTGAAGCTTTCTTT.

This clone was counted only a few times. V is TRBV6-1 and J is TRBJ2-2; 9 bases fit TRBD1. CDR1 and CDR2 (germline): MNHNS, SASEGT. Unmatched junction bases numbered 3, after V lost 6 bases and J lost 7 bases. CDR3 length: 13 residues. CDR3 region: CASRRQGDGELFF. The CDR3 DNA reads TGTGCCAGCAGGAGACAGGGGGACGGGGAGCTGTTTTTT.

CDR3 in DNA: TGTGCCAGCAGCCCACGGGGGGGACGGAACGAGCAGTACTTC. Protein: CASSPRGGRNEQYF. This chain connects TRBV9 to TRBJ2-7; the match to TRBD2 covers 8 bases. The length of the CDR3 is 14 residues. From germline, CDR1 is SGDLS and CDR2 YYNGEE. The J segment lost 5 bases and the V segment lost 4 bases, leaving 8 bases of the junction unmatched.